The T cell receptor beta chain described here comes from a study of cytomegalovirus exposure and HLA in healthy donors. Clones were read by immunoSEQ multiplex PCR, and TCRdb kept only the in-frame ones, dropping some. The sample records approximately 280,000 clones, around 87% being singletons. This clone has a count of ten or more. Its antigen is not known. The donors were part of the validation cohort of 120 subjects. That cohort was separate from the first cohort, which comprised 500 to 700 subjects. Germline CDR1 MGHDK, CDR2 SYGVNS. Trimming removed 3 bases at V and 7 bases at J, with 9 bases between. CDR3 size: 13 residues. Study-wide results and caveats: Rare TCR sequences dominated, though some public TCRs recurred in many donors.

The source of this sequence is a woman aged 18-29 years in good health and CMV-seronegative. The chain is built from TRBV25-1 and TRBJ2-2; D gene unclear. Sequenced sample: PBMCs. The CDR3 bases are TGTGCCAGCAGTGATTCAGAGGTCGGGGAGCTGTTTTTT. Amino acid sequence: CASSDSEVGELFF.